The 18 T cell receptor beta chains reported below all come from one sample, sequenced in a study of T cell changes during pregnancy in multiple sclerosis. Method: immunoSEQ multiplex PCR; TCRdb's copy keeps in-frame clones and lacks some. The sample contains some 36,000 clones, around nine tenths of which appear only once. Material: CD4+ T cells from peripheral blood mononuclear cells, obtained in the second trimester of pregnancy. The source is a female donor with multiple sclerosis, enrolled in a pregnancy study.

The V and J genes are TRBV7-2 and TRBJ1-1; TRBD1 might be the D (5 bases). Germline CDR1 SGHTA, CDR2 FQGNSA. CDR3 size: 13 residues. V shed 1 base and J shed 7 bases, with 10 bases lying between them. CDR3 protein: CASSLEGQGEAFF. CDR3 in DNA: TGTGCCAGCAGCTTAGAGGGGCAGGGTGAAGCTTTCTTT.

CDR3 loop: CASSLRGQDRESSGANVLTF. CDR3 bases: TGTGCCAGCAGTTTAAGGGGGCAAGACAGGGAGAGCTCTGGGGCCAACGTCCTGACTTTC. The chain carries TRBV27 and TRBJ2-6, with 7 bases identical to TRBD1. Per the germline V gene, CDR1 is MNHEY and CDR2 is SMNVEV (reference sequence). This CDR3 has 20 residues. The V gene end was trimmed by 2 bases and the J gene end by 0 bases; junction bases not matched to a gene: 13. The full variable domain, rest sourced from reference TRBV27 and TRBJ2-6, is EAQVTQNPRYLITVTGKKLTVTCSQNMNHEYMSWYRQDPGLGLRQIYYSMNVEVTDKGDVPEGYKVSRKEKRNFPLILESPSPNQTSLYFCASSLRGQDRESSGANVLTFGAGSRLTVL.

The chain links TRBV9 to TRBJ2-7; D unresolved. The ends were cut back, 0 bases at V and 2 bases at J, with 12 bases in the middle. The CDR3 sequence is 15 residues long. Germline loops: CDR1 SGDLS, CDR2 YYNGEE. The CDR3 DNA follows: TGTGCCAGCAGCGTAGCTATAACGTCTACCTACGAGCAGTACTTC. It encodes CASSVAITSTYEQYF. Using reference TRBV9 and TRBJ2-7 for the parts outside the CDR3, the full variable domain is DSGVTQTPKHLITATGQRVTLRCSPRSGDLSVYWYQQSLDQGLQFLIQYYNGEERAKGNILERFSAQQFPDLHSELNLSSLELGDSALYFCASSVAITSTYEQYFGPGTRLTVT.

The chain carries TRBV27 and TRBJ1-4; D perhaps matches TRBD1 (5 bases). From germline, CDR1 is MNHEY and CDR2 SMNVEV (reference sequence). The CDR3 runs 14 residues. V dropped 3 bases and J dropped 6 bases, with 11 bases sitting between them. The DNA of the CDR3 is TGTGCCAGCAGTTTGACCGGGGGATATGAAAAACTGTTTTTT. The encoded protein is CASSLTGGYEKLFF.

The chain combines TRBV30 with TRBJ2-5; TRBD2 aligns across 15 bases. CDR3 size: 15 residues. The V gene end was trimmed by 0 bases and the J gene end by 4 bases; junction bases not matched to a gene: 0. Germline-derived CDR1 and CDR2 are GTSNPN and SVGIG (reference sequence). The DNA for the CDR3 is TGTGCCTGGAGTGTGGGACTAGCGGGAGGAGAGACCCAGTACTTC. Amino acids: CAWSVGLAGGETQYF. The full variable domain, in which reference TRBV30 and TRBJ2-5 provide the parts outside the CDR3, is SQTIHQWPATLVQPVGSPLSLECTVEGTSNPNLYWYRQAAGRGLQLLFYSVGIGQISSEVPQNLSASRPQDRQFILSSKKLLLSDSGFYLCAWSVGLAGGETQYFGPGTRLLVL.

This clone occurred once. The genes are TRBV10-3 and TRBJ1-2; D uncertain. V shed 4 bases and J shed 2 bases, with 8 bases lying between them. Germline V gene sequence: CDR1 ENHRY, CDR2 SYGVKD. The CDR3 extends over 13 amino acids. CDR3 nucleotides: TGTGCCATCAGTGGAGGGCAGAACTATGGCTACACCTTC. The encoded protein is CAISGGQNYGYTF.

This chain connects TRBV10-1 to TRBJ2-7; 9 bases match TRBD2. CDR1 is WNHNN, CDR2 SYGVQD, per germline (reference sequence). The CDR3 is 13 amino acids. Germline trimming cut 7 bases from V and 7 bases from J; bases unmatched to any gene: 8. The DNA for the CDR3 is TGCGCCAGCAACGCGGGGGGGCCAATAGAGCAGTACTTC. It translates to CASNAGGPIEQYF.

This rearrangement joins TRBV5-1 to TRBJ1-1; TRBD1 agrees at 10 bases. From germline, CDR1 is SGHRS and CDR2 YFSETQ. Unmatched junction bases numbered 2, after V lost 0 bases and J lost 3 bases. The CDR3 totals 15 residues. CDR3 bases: TGCGCCAGCAGCTTGGAGGGGACAGGGGACACTGAAGCTTTCTTT. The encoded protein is CASSLEGTGDTEAFF.

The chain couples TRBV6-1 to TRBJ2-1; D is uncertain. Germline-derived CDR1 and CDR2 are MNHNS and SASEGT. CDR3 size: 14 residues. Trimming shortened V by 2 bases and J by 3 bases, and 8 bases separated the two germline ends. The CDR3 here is CASSESPGYNEQFF. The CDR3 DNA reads TGTGCCAGCAGTGAATCCCCAGGCTACAATGAGCAGTTCTTC.

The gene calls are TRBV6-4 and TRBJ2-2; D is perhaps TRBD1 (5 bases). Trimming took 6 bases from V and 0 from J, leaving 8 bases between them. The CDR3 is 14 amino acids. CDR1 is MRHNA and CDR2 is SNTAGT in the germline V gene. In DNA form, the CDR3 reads TGTGCCAGCAGGGCACAGGCGAACACCGGGGAGCTGTTTTTT. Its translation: CASRAQANTGELFF.

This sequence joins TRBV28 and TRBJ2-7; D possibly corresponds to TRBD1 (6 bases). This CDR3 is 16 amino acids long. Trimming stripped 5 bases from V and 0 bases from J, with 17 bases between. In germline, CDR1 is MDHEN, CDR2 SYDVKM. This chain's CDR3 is CASSGADRSSSYEQYF. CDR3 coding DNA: TGTGCCAGCAGTGGGGCCGACAGGAGTAGCTCCTACGAGCAGTACTTC.

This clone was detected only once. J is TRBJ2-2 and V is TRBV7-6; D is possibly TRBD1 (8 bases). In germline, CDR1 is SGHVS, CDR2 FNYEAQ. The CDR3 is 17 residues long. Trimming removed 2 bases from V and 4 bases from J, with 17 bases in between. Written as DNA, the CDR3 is TGTGCCAGCAGCTTACAGGGGGCTAGCGGTCGCACCGGGGAGCTGTTTTTT. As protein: CASSLQGASGRTGELFF.

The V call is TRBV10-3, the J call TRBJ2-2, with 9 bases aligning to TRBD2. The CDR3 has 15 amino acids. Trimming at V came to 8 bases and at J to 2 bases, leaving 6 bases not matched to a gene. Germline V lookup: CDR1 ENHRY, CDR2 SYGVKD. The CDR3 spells CAISAGGPNTGELFF. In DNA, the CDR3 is TGTGCCATCTCGGCGGGAGGGCCCAACACCGGGGAGCTGTTTTTT.

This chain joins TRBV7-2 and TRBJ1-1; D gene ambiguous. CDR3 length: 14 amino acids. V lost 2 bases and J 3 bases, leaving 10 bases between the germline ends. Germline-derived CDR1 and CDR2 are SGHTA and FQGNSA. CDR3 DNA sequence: TGTGCCAGCAGCTTAACGGGAGGAGACACTGAAGCTTTCTTT. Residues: CASSLTGGDTEAFF.

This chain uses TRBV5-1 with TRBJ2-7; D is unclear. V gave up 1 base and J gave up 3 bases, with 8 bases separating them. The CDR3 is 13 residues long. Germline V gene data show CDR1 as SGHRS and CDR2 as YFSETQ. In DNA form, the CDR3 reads TGCGCCAGCAGCTTGTCCAGGTTCTACGAGCAGTACTTC. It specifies CASSLSRFYEQYF.

Written as DNA, the CDR3 is TGTGCCAGCAGCTTAGGGACTTGGACTCCAGCAACAGATACGCAGTATTTT. Amino acids: CASSLGTWTPATDTQYF. The chain joins TRBV11-2 to TRBJ2-3; TRBD2 is a possible D gene (5 bases). In germline, CDR1 is SGHAT, CDR2 FQNNGV. The length of the CDR3 is 17 residues. V was cut by 1 base and J by 3 bases, with 17 bases left in between.

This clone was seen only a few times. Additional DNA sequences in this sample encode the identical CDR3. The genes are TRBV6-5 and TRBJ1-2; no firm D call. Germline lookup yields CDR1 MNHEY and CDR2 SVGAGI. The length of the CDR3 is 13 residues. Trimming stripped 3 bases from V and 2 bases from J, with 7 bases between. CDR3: CASSYAANYGYTF. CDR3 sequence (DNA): TGTGCCAGCAGTTATGCGGCAAACTATGGCTACACCTTC.

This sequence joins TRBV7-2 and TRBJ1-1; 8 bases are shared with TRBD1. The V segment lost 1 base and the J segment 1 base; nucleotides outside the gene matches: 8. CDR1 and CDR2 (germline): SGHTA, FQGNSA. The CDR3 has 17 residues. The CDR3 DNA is TGTGCCAGCAGCTTAGTCACAGGGGGTTTAACGAACACTGAAGCTTTCTTT. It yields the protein CASSLVTGGLTNTEAFF.